This TCR beta chain originates from a study of identical twins. MiXCR was run by TCRdb on the 5' RACE reads, yielding one entry per CDR3 protein. The top ten hold around 1.5% of the sample, which has hundreds of thousands of distinct CDR3 sequences, 10% to 15% seen once. V was trimmed by 1 base and J by 3 bases, leaving 17 bases between them. The length of the CDR3 is 17 residues. The germline CDR1 and CDR2 sequences are SGHAT and FQNNGV. A further study also used this sample, focusing on yellow fever vaccine responses in identical twins.

Sequencing was carried out using PBMCs. This sequence was found in a woman in her late teens or twenties in good health. The chain joins TRBV11-2 to TRBJ2-3, with a tentative D call TRBD2 (6 bases). This CDR3 reads CASSLVSGGRRTDTQYF. The DNA for the CDR3 is TGTGCCAGCAGCTTAGTGTCTGGAGGGCGTAGGACAGATACGCAGTATTTT.